This T cell receptor beta chain was identified during a study of vaccination and CD4 T cells after COVID-19. The J segment lost 1 base and the V segment lost 0 bases, leaving 2 bases of the junction unmatched. This CDR3 region has 15 residues. Germline CDR1 is DFQATT and CDR2 is SNEGSKA (reference sequence). An Oncomine TCR Beta short-read assay was used to sequence the DNA from cultured CD4+ T cells. A single record per CDR3 protein comes from TCRdb applying MiXCR to the PCR reads. This table holds about 28,000 distinct CDR3 sequences, 55% to 80% found once. About this clonotype: No antigen is known for it.

As to treatment: approximately 10-day PBMC culture with coronavirus spike peptide pools or control peptides (ViraFEST assay). The chain is built from TRBV20-1 and TRBJ2-4; 8 nucleotides align to TRBD2. The receptor comes from a human donor who received a COVID-19 vaccine. The specimen was CD4+ T cells from blood, cultured in vitro, collected after SARS-CoV-2 vaccination. As DNA, the CDR3 is TGCAGTGCTAGAGACGGGGGGGCCGCCAAAAACATTCAGTACTTC. It specifies CSARDGGAAKNIQYF.